One and the same sample provided the 9 T cell receptor beta chains below, sequenced in a study of response to subunit inactivated influenza vaccine. TCRdb re-analysed the RT-PCR reads in MiXCR, keeping a single row per CDR3 protein. The sample has some 850,000 distinct CDR3 sequences, 18% seen once; the top ten hold about a tenth. Sequenced material: PBMCs from blood, taken roughly 5 days after vaccination. These TCRs come from a man between 45 and 60 years old who received an inactivated influenza vaccine.

This chain links TRBV3-1 with TRBJ2-7; no clear D. This CDR3 spans 13 amino acids. The germline CDR1 and CDR2 sequences are LGHDT and YNNKEL (reference sequence). V lost 2 bases and J lost 4, with 9 bases in between. CDR3 sequence reads: CASSQSGRYEQYF. CDR3 nucleotides: TGTGCCAGCAGCCAAAGTGGTCGTTACGAGCAGTACTTC.

This clonotype has only a few counts. The V and J genes are TRBV7-9 and TRBJ2-7; tentatively, D is TRBD1 or TRBD2 (6 bases each). V was shortened by 2 bases and J by 5 bases, with 10 bases between the two germline ends. The CDR3 has 13 amino acids. Germline CDR1 is SEHNR and CDR2 is FQNEAQ (reference sequence). The CDR3 DNA reads TGTGCCAGCAGCTTACCGGGGGCGAACGAGCAGTACTTC. This codes for CASSLPGANEQYF.

This clonotype was counted only a few times. DNA of the CDR3: TGCAGTGCTAGACGTAGTTATGAGCAGTTCTTC. Residues: CSARRSYEQFF. This sequence joins TRBV20-1 and TRBJ2-1; D remains ambiguous. CDR3 length: 11 residues. Trimming cost V 2 bases and J 8 bases, with 7 bases left between them. Germline CDR1 and CDR2: DFQATT and SNEGSKA (reference sequence).

The V gene is TRBV5-1, the J gene TRBJ1-4; TRBD1 might be the D (5 bases). V lost 0 bases and J 3 bases, leaving 9 bases between the germline ends. CDR1 and CDR2 (germline): SGHRS, YFSETQ. The CDR3 covers 15 residues. CDR3 coding DNA: TGCGCCAGCAGCTTGGACGGGACTCCTAATGAAAAACTGTTTTTT. Protein product: CASSLDGTPNEKLFF. The whole variable domain, remainder taken from reference TRBV5-1 and TRBJ1-4, is KAGVTQTPRYLIKTRGQQVTLSCSPISGHRSVSWYQQTPGQGLQFLFEYFSETQRNKGNFPGRFSGRQFSNSRSEMNVSTLELGDSALYLCASSLDGTPNEKLFFGSGTQLSVL.

CDR3 loop: CASSSRLAGINNEQFF. CDR3 DNA sequence: TGTGCCAGCAGCTCCCGACTAGCGGGCATCAACAATGAGCAGTTCTTC. The chain couples TRBV2 to TRBJ2-1; TRBD2 matches at 10 bases. Per the germline V gene, CDR1 is SNHLY and CDR2 is FYNNEI. V shed 6 bases and J 5 bases; nucleotides not matched to a gene: 10. The CDR3 loop spans 16 amino acids.

This clonotype has a count of ten or more. This chain joins TRBV5-1 and TRBJ2-3; possible D gene TRBD2, 6 bases. V lost 0 bases to trimming and J lost 5 bases, with 10 bases between them. From germline, CDR1 is SGHRS and CDR2 YFSETQ. This CDR3 has 14 residues. The CDR3 spells CASSLGRGGDTQYF. The DNA of the CDR3 is TGCGCCAGCAGCTTGGGAAGGGGAGGAGATACGCAGTATTTT.

This clonotype has more than one count but fewer than ten. This chain links TRBV15 with TRBJ2-3, with D possibly matching TRBD2 (5 bases). This CDR3 has 13 residues. The V end was cut by 1 base, the J end by 4 bases, with 6 bases between. CDR1 is LNHNV and CDR2 is YYDKDF in the germline V gene (reference sequence). CDR3 region: CATSRGGSDTQYF. CDR3 DNA sequence: TGTGCCACCAGCAGAGGAGGGTCAGATACGCAGTATTTT.

This sequence joins TRBV20-1 and TRBJ1-2, with TRBD1 as a possible D gene (5 bases). V was clipped by 6 bases and J by 6 bases, with 14 bases between them. The CDR3 has 12 amino acids. The germline gives CDR1 DFQATT, CDR2 SNEGSKA (reference sequence). Written as DNA, the CDR3 is TGCAGTGCGTCCGGGACCACAGATGGCTACACCTTC. The encoded protein is CSASGTTDGYTF.

This clonotype was recorded once. The chain is built from TRBV7-3 and TRBJ2-3; tentatively, D is TRBD1 or TRBD2 (5 bases each). Trimming stripped 10 bases from V and 2 bases from J, with 16 bases between. This CDR3 comprises 14 residues. Germline CDR1 SGHTA, CDR2 FQGTGA. The CDR3 protein is CATTSGATTDTQYF. CDR3 sequence (DNA): TGTGCCACCACCTCCGGGGCCACCACAGATACGCAGTATTTT.